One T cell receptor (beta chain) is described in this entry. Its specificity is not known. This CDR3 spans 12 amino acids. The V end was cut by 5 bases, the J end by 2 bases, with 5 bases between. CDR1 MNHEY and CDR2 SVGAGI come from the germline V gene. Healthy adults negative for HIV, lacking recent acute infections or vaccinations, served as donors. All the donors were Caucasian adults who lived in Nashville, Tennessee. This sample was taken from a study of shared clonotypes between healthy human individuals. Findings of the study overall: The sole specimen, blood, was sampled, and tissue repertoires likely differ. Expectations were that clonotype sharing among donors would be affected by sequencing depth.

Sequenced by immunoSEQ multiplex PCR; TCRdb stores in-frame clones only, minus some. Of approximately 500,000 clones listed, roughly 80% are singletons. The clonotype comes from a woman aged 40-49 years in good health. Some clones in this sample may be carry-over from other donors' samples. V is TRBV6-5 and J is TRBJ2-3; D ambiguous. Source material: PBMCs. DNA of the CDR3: TGTGCCAGCAGTCCCACCACAGATACGCAGTATTTT. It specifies CASSPTTDTQYF.